Presented here are 9 T cell receptor beta chains from one specimen sequenced in a study of shared clonotypes between healthy human individuals. Produced via immunoSEQ multiplex PCR; TCRdb's table is partial and in-frame only. The table has 1,500,000 or so clones, about 98.5% seen once; the top ten hold over 0.3%. The sample was naive CD4+ T cells sorted from blood. Subset reported: CD45RA+ positively selected. The receptors shown here come from a man aged 25-40 years in good health.

The chain combines TRBV30 with TRBJ1-1, with a possible D match to TRBD1 (5 bases). The CDR3 contains 12 residues. Germline CDR1 is GTSNPN and CDR2 is SVGIG (reference sequence). Trimming took 3 bases from V and 1 from J, leaving 6 bases between them. The CDR3 sequence: CAWRRGNTEAFF. The CDR3 DNA follows: TGTGCCTGGAGGAGGGGGAACACTGAAGCTTTCTTT.

The chain employs TRBV28 and TRBJ2-3; 11 nucleotides line up with TRBD2. V gave up 3 bases and J gave up 6 bases; unmatched junction bases: 5. This CDR3 comprises 15 residues. Germline V gene data show CDR1 as MDHEN and CDR2 as SYDVKM. This CDR3 is CASSFTSGSGDTQYF. In nucleotides, the CDR3 is TGTGCCAGCAGTTTTACTAGCGGGAGCGGGGATACGCAGTATTTT.

The V and J genes are TRBV5-1 and TRBJ2-1; D is unclear. Trimming cost V 3 bases and J 6 bases, with 10 bases left between them. The V gene's germline CDR1 is SGHRS and CDR2 YFSETQ. The CDR3 covers 13 residues. The CDR3 coding sequence is TGCGCCAGCAGCTCCGCTCCGGGCAATGAGCAGTTCTTC. It is translated as CASSSAPGNEQFF.

This chain joins TRBV28 and TRBJ1-2, with D perhaps matching TRBD1 (5 bases). V was pared by 3 bases and J by 6 bases, with 23 bases between. Germline-derived CDR1 and CDR2 are MDHEN and SYDVKM. CDR3 length: 17 amino acids. The CDR3, as DNA: TGTGCCAGCAGTTTCCAAAGTCCGGGGCAGGCAGAAAATGGCTACACCTTC. As protein: CASSFQSPGQAENGYTF.

J is TRBJ2-5 and V is TRBV7-2; 7 bases match TRBD2. V was pared by 2 bases and J by 4 bases, with 10 bases of the junction left unmatched. Per germline, CDR1 SGHTA and CDR2 FQGNSA. This CDR3 region has 16 residues. CDR3 protein: CASSLRWRESGETQYF. CDR3 DNA: TGTGCCAGCAGCTTACGTTGGCGGGAGAGCGGAGAGACCCAGTACTTC.

The chain uses TRBV6-1 and TRBJ2-7; D remains ambiguous. This CDR3 has 13 amino acids. V dropped 5 bases and J dropped 6 bases, with 14 bases sitting between them. Germline V gene data show CDR1 as MNHNS and CDR2 as SASEGT. The CDR3 DNA sequence: TGTGCCAGCAGTCGCCCTTCTTATCGCGAGCAGTACTTC. This translates into CASSRPSYREQYF.

The chain employs TRBV5-5 and TRBJ2-7, with D perhaps given as TRBD1 or TRBD2 (5 bases each). CDR1 is SGHKS, CDR2 YYEKEE, per germline (reference sequence). Trimming cost V 6 bases and J 0 bases, with 16 bases left between them. There are 15 residues in the CDR3. Here the CDR3 reads CASNPSGRSSYEQYF. The CDR3, as DNA: TGTGCCAGCAACCCCTCGGGACGGAGCTCCTACGAGCAGTACTTC.

V is TRBV27 and J is TRBJ2-7; D unresolved. With 4 bases removed from V and 5 bases from J, the gap between germline ends came to 21 bases. The CDR3 sequence is 16 residues long. CDR1 is MNHEY and CDR2 is SMNVEV in the germline V gene (reference sequence). CDR3 protein: CASSSGQSRPRDEQYF. Written as DNA, the CDR3 is TGTGCCAGCAGTTCAGGCCAGTCGAGGCCCCGGGACGAGCAGTACTTC.

Only one count was recorded for this clone. V usage is TRBV28 and J usage is TRBJ1-1; a weak D match, TRBD1 (5 bases). With 8 bases removed from V and 4 bases from J, the gap between germline ends came to 20 bases. The CDR3 totals 15 residues. In germline, CDR1 is MDHEN, CDR2 SYDVKM. CDR3 in DNA: TGTGCCAGCGGCCGGGGCATATCGGTGGGCACTGAAGCTTTCTTT. This gives the protein CASGRGISVGTEAFF.